These 8 T cell receptor beta chains originate from one sample sequenced in a study of shared clonotypes between healthy human individuals. TCRdb's table, derived via immunoSEQ multiplex PCR, lists solely in-frame clones and lacks some. Of more than 2 million clones listed, approximately 94% are singletons. The sample was naive CD4+ T cells sorted from blood. The subset: CD45RA+ positively selected. The receptors stem from a young man in good health.

V gene TRBV28 combines with J gene TRBJ2-7, with 9 bases matching TRBD1. The CDR3 has 13 residues. The V gene end was trimmed by 6 bases and the J gene end by 12 bases; junction bases not matched to a gene: 12. Germline CDR1 and CDR2: MDHEN and SYDVKM. The CDR3 region is CASSLSPPDRGYF. The CDR3 DNA reads TGTGCCAGCAGCCTAAGCCCCCCGGACAGGGGGTACTTC.

The chain uses TRBV7-2 and TRBJ2-5; 9 positions match TRBD2. CDR1 and CDR2 from the germline V gene are SGHTA and FQGNSA. The CDR3 loop spans 16 amino acids. With 0 bases clipped from V and 1 base from J, the junction kept 3 bases outside the gene matches. In nucleotides, the CDR3 is TGTGCCAGCAGCTTAGCTCTACTAGCGGGCCAAGAGACCCAGTACTTC. Amino acid sequence: CASSLALLAGQETQYF.

Details on this clone: Other DNA variants within this sample encode the same CDR3. V and J are TRBV7-9 and TRBJ2-2; TRBD2 is a possible D gene (5 bases). Germline CDR1 SEHNR, CDR2 FQNEAQ (reference sequence). CDR3 length equals 14 residues. With 3 bases removed from V and 5 bases from J, the gap between germline ends came to 10 bases. In DNA, the CDR3 is TGTGCCAGCAGCTTTTCCGGCGGGACCGGGGAGCTGTTTTTT. Amino acids: CASSFSGGTGELFF.

The rearrangement links TRBV28 to TRBJ1-5; 10 nucleotides match TRBD1. Germline CDR1 and CDR2: MDHEN and SYDVKM. The CDR3 is made up of 18 amino acids. Unmatched junction bases numbered 11, after V lost 3 bases and J lost 3 bases. CDR3 protein: CASSFGTGAVLVNQPQHF. The CDR3 bases are TGTGCCAGCAGTTTTGGGACAGGGGCGGTACTTGTCAATCAGCCCCAGCATTTT. The variable domain in full, with the rest retrieved from reference TRBV28 and TRBJ1-5, is DVKVTQSSRYLVKRTGEKVFLECVQDMDHENMFWYRQDPGLGLRLIYFSYDVKMKEKGDIPEGYSVSREKKERFSLILESASTNQTSMYLCASSFGTGAVLVNQPQHFGDGTRLSIL.

This clone was observed once. The gene calls are TRBV29-1 and TRBJ1-2, with 7 bases identical to TRBD1. The CDR3 extends over 11 amino acids. Germline V gives CDR1 SQVTM, CDR2 ANQGSEA. Trimming removed 6 bases from V and 8 bases from J; junction bases left unmatched: 6. The CDR3 region is CSVATGLGYTF. CDR3 bases: TGCAGCGTAGCGACAGGGCTAGGCTACACCTTC.

This chain joins TRBV18 and TRBJ1-2; 10 nucleotides match TRBD1. Germline V gene data show CDR1 as KGHSH and CDR2 as LQKENI. The CDR3 covers 14 residues. V gave up 6 bases and J gave up 6 bases; unmatched junction bases: 7. The CDR3 here is CASSAGTGVNGYTF. In DNA form, the CDR3 reads TGTGCCAGCTCGGCCGGGACAGGGGTAAATGGCTACACCTTC.

The chain recombines TRBV28 with TRBJ1-5; D remains unclear. Trimming took off 9 bases at V and 0 bases at J, with 12 bases between the two ends. Germline lookup yields CDR1 MDHEN and CDR2 SYDVKM. The CDR3 covers 14 residues. CDR3 nucleotides: TGTGCCAGTCTCGGGAGATATAGCAATCAGCCCCAGCATTTT. It yields the protein CASLGRYSNQPQHF.

This clone was detected only once. The J gene is TRBJ1-2, the V gene TRBV5-1; maybe TRBD1 (5 bases). The CDR3 has 15 residues. Trimming pared 0 bases from V and 4 bases from J, leaving 13 bases between. Germline CDR1 and CDR2: SGHRS and YFSETQ. The CDR3 coding sequence is TGCGCCAGCAGCTTGGAGGGGAGGGGTGGCTATGGCTACACCTTC. It codes for CASSLEGRGGYGYTF.